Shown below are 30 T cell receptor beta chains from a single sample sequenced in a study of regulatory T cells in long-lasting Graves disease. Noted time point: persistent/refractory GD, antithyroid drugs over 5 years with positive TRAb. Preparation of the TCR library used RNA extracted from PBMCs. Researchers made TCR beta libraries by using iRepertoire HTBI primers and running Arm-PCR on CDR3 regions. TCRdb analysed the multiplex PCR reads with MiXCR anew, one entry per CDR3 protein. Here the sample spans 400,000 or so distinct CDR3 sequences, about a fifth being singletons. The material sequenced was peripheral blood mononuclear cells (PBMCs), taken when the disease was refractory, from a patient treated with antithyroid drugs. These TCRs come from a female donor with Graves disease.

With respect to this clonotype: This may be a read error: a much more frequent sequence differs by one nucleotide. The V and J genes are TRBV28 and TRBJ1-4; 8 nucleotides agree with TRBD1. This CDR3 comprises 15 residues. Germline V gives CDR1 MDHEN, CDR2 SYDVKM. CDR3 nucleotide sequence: TGTGCCAGCAGTCTTCGACAGGGGTCTAATGAAGAACTGTTTTTT. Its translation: CASSLRQGSNEELFF.

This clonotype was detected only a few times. The CDR3 DNA sequence: TGCGCCAGCAGCTTGGACGGGAGGGCCGGGGAGCTGTTTTTT. Translating it yields CASSLDGRAGELFF. The V gene is TRBV5-1, the J gene TRBJ2-2; 8 positions match TRBD2. The trim removed 0 bases at V and 6 bases at J, leaving 1 base unmatched. The CDR3 is 14 amino acids. Germline V CDR1 and CDR2: SGHRS, YFSETQ.

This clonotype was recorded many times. The CDR3 coding sequence is TGCAGTGCTAGAGATTTACAGCATGGGCTCGAGCAGTACTTC. Translating gives CSARDLQHGLEQYF. This chain links TRBV20-1 with TRBJ2-7, with D unresolved. V was pared by 0 bases and J by 6 bases, with 15 bases between. The CDR3 has 14 amino acids. Germline V CDR1 and CDR2: DFQATT, SNEGSKA (reference sequence).

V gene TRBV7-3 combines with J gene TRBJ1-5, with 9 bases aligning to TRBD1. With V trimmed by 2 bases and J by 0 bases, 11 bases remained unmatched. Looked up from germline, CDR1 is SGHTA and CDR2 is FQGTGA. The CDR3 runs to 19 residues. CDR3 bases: TGTGCCAGCAGCTTAGGGGACAGGGTGATGGTTCTTAGCAATCAGCCCCAGCATTTT. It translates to CASSLGDRVMVLSNQPQHF.

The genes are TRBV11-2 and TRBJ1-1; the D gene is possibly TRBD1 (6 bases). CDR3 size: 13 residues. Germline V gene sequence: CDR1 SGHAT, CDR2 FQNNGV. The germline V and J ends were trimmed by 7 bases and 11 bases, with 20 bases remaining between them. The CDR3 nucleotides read TGTGCCAGCAACCCACAGCCCAACAGGGTGGCTTTCTTT. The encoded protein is CASNPQPNRVAFF.

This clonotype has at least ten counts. CDR3 in amino acids: CARPRRKIVDGYTF. CDR3 DNA sequence: TGTGCCCGGCCGAGGAGGAAGATAGTGGATGGCTACACCTTC. The chain joins TRBV19 to TRBJ1-2; D uncertain. The CDR3 covers 14 residues. The germline V gene has CDR1 LNHDA and CDR2 SQIVND (reference sequence). V was pared by 11 bases and J by 6 bases, with 22 bases between.

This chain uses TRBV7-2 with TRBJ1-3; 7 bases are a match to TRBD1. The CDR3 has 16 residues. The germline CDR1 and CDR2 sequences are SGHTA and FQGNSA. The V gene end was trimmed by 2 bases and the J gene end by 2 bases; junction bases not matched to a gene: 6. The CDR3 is CASSLIPTGTGNTIYF. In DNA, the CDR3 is TGTGCCAGCAGCTTAATTCCGACAGGGACTGGAAACACCATATATTTT.

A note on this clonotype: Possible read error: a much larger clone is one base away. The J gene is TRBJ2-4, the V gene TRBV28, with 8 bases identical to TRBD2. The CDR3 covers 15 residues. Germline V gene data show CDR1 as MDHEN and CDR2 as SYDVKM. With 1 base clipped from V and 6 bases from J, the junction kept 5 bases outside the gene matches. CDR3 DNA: TGTGCCAGCAGTTTATCAAGGCGGGGGGCAAACATTCAGTACTTC. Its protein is CASSLSRRGANIQYF.

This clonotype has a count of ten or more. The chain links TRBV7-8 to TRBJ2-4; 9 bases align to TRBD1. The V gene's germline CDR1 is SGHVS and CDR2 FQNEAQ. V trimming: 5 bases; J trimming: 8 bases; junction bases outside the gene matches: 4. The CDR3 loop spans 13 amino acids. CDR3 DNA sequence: TGTGCCAGCAGCACAGGGGGCAGAGACATTCAGTACTTC. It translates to CASSTGGRDIQYF.

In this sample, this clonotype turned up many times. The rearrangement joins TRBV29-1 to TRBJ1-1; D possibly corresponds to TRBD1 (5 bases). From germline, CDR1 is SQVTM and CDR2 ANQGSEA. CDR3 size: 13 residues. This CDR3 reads CSGFGGVDTEAFF. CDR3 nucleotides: TGCAGTGGATTTGGGGGTGTGGACACTGAAGCTTTCTTT. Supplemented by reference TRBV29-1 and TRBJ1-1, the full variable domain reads SAVISQKPSRDICQRGTSLTIQCQVDSQVTMMFWYRQQPGQSLTLIATANQGSEATYESGFVIDKFPISRPNLTFSTLTVSNMSPEDSSIYLCSGFGGVDTEAFFGQGTRLTVV.

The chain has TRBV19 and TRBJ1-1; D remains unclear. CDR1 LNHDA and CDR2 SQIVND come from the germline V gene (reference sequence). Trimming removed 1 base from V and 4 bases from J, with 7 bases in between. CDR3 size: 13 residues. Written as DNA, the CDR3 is TGTGCCAGTAGTATAGCTCTTGCCACTGAAGCTTTCTTT. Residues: CASSIALATEAFF.

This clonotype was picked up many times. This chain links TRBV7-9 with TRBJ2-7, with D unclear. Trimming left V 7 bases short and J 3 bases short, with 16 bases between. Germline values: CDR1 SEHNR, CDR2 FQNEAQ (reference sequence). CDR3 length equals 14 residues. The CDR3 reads CASTGYGAGYEQYF. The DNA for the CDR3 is TGTGCCAGCACCGGCTACGGTGCTGGCTACGAGCAGTACTTC.

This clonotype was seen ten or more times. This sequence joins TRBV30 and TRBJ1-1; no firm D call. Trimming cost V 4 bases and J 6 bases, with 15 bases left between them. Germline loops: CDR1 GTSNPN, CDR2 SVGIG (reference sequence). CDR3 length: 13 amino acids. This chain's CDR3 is CAWNRPGGAEAFF. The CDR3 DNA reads TGTGCCTGGAATCGACCTGGAGGTGCTGAAGCTTTCTTT.

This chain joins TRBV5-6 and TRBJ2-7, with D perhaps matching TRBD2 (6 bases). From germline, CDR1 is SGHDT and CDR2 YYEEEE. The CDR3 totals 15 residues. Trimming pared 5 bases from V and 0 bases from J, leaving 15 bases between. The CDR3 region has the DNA TGTGCCAGCAGTACTCTAGCGTACAGCTCCTACGAGCAGTACTTC. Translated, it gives CASSTLAYSSYEQYF.

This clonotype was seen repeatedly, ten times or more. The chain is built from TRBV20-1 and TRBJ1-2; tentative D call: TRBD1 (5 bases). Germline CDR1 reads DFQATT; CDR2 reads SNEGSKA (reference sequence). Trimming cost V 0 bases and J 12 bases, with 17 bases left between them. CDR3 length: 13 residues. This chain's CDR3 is CSARDYQGSANTF. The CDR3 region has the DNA TGCAGTGCTAGAGATTACCAGGGTTCAGCAAACACCTTC.

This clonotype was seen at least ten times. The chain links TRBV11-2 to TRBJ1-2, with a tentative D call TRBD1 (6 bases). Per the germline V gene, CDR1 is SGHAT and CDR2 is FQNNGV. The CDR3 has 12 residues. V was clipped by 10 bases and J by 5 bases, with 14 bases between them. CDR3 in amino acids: CATKGDWYGYTF. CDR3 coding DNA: TGTGCCACGAAGGGGGATTGGTATGGCTACACCTTC. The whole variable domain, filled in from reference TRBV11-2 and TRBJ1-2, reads EAGVAQSPRYKIIEKRQSVAFWCNPISGHATLYWYQQILGQGPKLLIQFQNNGVVDDSQLPKDRFSAERLKGVDSTLKIQPAKLEDSAVYLCATKGDWYGYTFGSGTRLTVV.

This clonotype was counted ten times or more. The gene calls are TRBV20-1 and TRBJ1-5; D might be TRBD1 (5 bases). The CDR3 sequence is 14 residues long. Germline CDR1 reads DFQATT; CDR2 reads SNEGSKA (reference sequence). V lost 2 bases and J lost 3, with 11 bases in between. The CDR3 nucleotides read TGCAGTGCTAGAAGGGGCAGCGACAATCAGCCCCAGCATTTT. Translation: CSARRGSDNQPQHF.

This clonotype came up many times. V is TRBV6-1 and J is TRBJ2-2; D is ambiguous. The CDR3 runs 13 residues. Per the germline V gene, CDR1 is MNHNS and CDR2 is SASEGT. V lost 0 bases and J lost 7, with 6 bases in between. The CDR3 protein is CASSEARVGELFF. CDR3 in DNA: TGTGCCAGCAGTGAAGCACGGGTCGGGGAGCTGTTTTTT.

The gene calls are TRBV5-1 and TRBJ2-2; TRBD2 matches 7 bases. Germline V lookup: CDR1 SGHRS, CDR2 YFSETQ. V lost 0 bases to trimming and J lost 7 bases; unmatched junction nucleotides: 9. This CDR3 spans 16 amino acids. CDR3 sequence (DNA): TGCGCCAGCAGCTTGGAGGCTAGCGGAAGGGGCGGGGAGCTGTTTTTT. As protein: CASSLEASGRGGELFF. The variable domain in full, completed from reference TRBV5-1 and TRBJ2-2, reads KAGVTQTPRYLIKTRGQQVTLSCSPISGHRSVSWYQQTPGQGLQFLFEYFSETQRNKGNFPGRFSGRQFSNSRSEMNVSTLELGDSALYLCASSLEASGRGGELFFGEGSRLTVL.

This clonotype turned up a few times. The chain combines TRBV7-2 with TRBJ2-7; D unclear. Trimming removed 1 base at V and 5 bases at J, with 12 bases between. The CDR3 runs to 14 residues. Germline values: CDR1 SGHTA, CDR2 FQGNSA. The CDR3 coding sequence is TGTGCCAGCAGCTTAGGGGTCTCGACGAACGAGCAGTACTTC. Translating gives CASSLGVSTNEQYF.

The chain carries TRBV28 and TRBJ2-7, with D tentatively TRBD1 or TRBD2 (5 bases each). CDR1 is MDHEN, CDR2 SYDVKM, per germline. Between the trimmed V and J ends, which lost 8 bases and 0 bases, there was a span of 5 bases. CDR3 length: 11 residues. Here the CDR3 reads CASGTSYEQYF. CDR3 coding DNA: TGTGCCAGCGGGACCTCCTACGAGCAGTACTTC.

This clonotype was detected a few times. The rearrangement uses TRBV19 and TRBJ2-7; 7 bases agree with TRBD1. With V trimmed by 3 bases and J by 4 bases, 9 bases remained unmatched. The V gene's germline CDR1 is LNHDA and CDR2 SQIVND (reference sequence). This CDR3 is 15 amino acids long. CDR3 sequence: CASSIGSSGQYEQYF. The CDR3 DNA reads TGTGCCAGTAGTATCGGTTCCTCGGGACAGTACGAGCAGTACTTC. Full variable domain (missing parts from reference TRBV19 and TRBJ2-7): DGGITQSPKYLFRKEGQNVTLSCEQNLNHDAMYWYRQDPGQGLRLIYYSQIVNDFQKGDIAEGYSVSREKKESFPLTVTSAQKNPTAFYLCASSIGSSGQYEQYFGPGTRLTVT.

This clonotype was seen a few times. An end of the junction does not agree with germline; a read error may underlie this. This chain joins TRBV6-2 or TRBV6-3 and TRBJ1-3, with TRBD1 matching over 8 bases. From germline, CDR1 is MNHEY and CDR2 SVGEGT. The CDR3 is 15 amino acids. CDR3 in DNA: TGTGCCAGCAGTCACTCGAACGACAGGGGAGGAACCATATATTTT. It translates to CASSHSNDRGGTIYF.

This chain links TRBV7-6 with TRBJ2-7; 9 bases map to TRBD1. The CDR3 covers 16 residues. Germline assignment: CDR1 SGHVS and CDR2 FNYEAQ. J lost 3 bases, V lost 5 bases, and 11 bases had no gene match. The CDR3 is CASSTGQGTPYYEQYF. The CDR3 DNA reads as TGTGCCAGCAGCACGGGACAGGGAACCCCCTACTACGAGCAGTACTTC.

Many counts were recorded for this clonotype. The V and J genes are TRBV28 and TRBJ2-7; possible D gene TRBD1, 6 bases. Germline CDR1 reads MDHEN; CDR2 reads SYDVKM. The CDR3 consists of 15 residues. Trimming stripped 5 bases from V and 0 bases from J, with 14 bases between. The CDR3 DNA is TGTGCCAGCAGTCAGGGGTCTCAGAGCTCCTACGAGCAGTACTTC. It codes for CASSQGSQSSYEQYF.

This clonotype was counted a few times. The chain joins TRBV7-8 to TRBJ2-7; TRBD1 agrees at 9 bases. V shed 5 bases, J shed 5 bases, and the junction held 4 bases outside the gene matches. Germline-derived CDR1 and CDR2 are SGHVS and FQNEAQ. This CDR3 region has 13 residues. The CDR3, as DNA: TGTGCCAGCAGCGGGGACAGGGTAAACGAGCAGTACTTC. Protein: CASSGDRVNEQYF.

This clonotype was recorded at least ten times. CDR3 coding DNA: TGTGCCAGCAGTCCGGGACACCTTGCCTACGAGCAGTACTTC. Its protein is CASSPGHLAYEQYF. The rearrangement joins TRBV27 to TRBJ2-7; D possibly corresponds to TRBD1 (6 bases). Germline-derived CDR1 and CDR2 are MNHEY and SMNVEV (reference sequence). The CDR3 loop spans 14 amino acids. Trimming took off 5 bases at V and 2 bases at J, with 13 bases between the two ends.

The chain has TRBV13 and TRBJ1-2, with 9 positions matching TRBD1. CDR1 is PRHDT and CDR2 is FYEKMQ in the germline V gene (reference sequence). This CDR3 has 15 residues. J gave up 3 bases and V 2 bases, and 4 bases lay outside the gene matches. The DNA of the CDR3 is TGTGCCAGCAGCTTAAGGGACAGGGACTACTATGGCTACACCTTC. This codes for CASSLRDRDYYGYTF.

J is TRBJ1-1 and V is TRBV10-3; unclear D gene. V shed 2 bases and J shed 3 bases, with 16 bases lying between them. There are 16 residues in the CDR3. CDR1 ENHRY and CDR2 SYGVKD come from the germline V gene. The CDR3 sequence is CAISESSGDPHTEAFF. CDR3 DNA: TGTGCCATCAGTGAGAGTTCAGGAGACCCCCACACTGAAGCTTTCTTT.

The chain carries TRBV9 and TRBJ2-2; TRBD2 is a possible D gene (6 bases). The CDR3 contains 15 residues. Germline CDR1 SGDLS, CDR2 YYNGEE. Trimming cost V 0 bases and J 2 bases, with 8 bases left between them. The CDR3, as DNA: TGTGCCAGCAGCGTAGGGGGACTCAACACCGGGGAGCTGTTTTTT. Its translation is CASSVGGLNTGELFF.